This paragraph reports one T cell receptor (beta chain). Its specificity is unknown. Donors had nominal health at sampling but likely had unrecorded immune exposures. The data stem from a study of cytomegalovirus exposure and HLA in healthy donors. Study-wide points: In an earlier analysis, about 87% or about 30%: the productive usage of most TCR beta V segments.

Primers included in the PCR were 60 Vbeta and 13 Jbeta primers. The protocol was immunoSEQ multiplex PCR, while the TCRdb copy is restricted to in-frame clones and leaves out a portion. The sample comprises over 150,000 clones, roughly three quarters of which are singletons, and approximately 1.4% rests with the top ten. This clonotype was obtained from a man in his sixties in good health and CMV-seronegative. Sequencing was performed on PBMCs.

The CDR3 DNA follows: TGTGCCAGCAGGGCCGGGGGGTGGGAGACCCAGTACTTC. Translated: CASRAGGWETQYF. The rearrangement uses TRBV25-1 and TRBJ2-5; TRBD2 agrees at 7 bases. From germline, CDR1 is MGHDK and CDR2 SYGVNS. V dropped 6 bases and J dropped 5; count of bases not matched to a gene: 6. The CDR3 length is 13 residues. The whole variable domain, remainder taken from reference TRBV25-1 and TRBJ2-5, is EADIYQTPRYLVIGTGKKITLECSQTMGHDKMYWYQQDPGMELHLIHYSYGVNSTEKGDLSSESTVSRIRTEHFPLTLESARPSHTSQYLCASRAGGWETQYFGPGTRLLVL.